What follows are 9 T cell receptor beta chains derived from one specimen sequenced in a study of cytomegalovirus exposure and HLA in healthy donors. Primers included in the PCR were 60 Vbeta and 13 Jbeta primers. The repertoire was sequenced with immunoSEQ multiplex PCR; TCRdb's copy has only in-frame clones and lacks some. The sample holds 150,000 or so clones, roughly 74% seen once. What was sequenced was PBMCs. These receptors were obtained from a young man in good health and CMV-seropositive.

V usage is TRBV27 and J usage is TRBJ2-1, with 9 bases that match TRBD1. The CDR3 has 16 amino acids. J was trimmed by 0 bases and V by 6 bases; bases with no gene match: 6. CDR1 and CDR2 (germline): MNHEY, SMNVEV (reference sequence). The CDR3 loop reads CASSTTGGFSYNEQFF. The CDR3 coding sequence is TGTGCCAGCAGCACCACAGGGGGCTTCTCCTACAATGAGCAGTTCTTC.

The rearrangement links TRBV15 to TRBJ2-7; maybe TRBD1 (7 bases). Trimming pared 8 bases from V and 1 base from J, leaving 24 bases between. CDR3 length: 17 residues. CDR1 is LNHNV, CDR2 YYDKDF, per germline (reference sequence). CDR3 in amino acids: CATDSGLRQGGSYEQYF. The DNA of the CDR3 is TGTGCCACCGACAGCGGGCTTCGACAGGGTGGTTCCTACGAGCAGTACTTC.

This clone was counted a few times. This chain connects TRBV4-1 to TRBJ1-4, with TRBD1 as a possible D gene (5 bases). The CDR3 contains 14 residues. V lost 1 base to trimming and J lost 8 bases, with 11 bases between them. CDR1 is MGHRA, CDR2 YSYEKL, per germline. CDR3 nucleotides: TGCGCCAGCAGCCAAGGGTGGGGGGGGGAAAAACTGTTTTTT. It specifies CASSQGWGGEKLFF.

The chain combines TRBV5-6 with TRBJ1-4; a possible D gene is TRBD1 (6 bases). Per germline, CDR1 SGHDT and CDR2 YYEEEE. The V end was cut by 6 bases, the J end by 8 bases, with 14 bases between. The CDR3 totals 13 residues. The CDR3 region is CASTLWGREKLFF. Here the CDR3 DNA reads TGTGCCAGCACCCTTTGGGGGCGGGAAAAACTGTTTTTT.

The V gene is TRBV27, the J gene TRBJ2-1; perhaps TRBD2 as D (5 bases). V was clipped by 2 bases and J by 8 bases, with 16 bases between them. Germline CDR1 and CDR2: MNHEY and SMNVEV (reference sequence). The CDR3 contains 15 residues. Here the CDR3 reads CASSLVPDLRDEQFF. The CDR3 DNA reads TGTGCCAGCAGTTTAGTACCAGATCTGAGGGATGAGCAGTTCTTC.

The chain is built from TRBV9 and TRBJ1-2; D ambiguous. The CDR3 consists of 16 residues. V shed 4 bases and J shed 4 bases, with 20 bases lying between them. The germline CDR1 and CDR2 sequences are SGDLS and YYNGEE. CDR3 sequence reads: CASSPPVWEEGYGYTF. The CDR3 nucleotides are TGTGCCAGCAGCCCTCCAGTCTGGGAGGAAGGCTATGGCTACACCTTC.

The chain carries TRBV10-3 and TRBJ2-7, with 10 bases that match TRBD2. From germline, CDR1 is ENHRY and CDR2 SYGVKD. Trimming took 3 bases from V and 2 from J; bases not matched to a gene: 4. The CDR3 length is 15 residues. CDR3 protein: CAISEPSGGAYEQYF. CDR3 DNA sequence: TGTGCCATCAGTGAACCTAGCGGGGGAGCCTACGAGCAGTACTTC.

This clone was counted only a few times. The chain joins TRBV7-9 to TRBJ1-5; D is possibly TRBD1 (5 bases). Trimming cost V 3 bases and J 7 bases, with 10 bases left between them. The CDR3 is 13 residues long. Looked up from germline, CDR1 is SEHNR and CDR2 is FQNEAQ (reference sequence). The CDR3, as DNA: TGTGCCAGCAGCTTCAGGGAGGGACAGCCCCAGCATTTT. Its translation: CASSFREGQPQHF.

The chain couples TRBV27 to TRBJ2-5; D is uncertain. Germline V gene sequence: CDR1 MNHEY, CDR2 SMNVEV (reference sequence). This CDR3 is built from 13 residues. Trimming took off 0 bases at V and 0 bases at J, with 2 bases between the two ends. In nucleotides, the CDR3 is TGTGCCAGCAGTTTATCCTACCAAGAGACCCAGTACTTC. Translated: CASSLSYQETQYF.